This T cell receptor (beta chain) came from a study of response to subunit inactivated influenza vaccine. Regarding the study as a whole: Few new T cells, the authors suggested, are recruited by each seasonal influenza vaccination.

TCRdb reanalysed the RT-PCR reads using MiXCR and keeps one entry per CDR3 protein. The sample comprises almost 600,000 distinct CDR3 sequences, around 13% of which are singletons, and 11% rests with the top ten. Points on this clonotype: Its antigen is unidentified.

This receptor was identified in a man aged 45 to 65 who received an inactivated influenza vaccine. The source was PBMCs from blood, collected approximately 12 days after vaccination.

This CDR3 is CASSYLGGANGYTF. The CDR3 bases are TGTGCCAGCAGTTACCTCGGGGGCGCGAATGGCTACACCTTC. The rearrangement joins TRBV6-5 to TRBJ1-2, with a tentative D call TRBD1 (6 bases). This CDR3 has 14 residues. The germline CDR1 and CDR2 sequences are MNHEY and SVGAGI. Trimming left V 2 bases short and J 6 bases short, with 13 bases between.